This T cell receptor beta chain came from a study of blood T cell repertoires in COVID-19. Study details: Both acute and convalescent COVID-19 samples were obtained from the United States, Italy and Spain.

Germline loops: CDR1 SGDLS, CDR2 YYNGEE. V lost 0 bases and J lost 8, with 11 bases in between. The CDR3 sequence is 14 residues long. This clone was seen just once. Sequencing used immunoSEQ multiplex PCR; TCRdb keeps in-frame clones, though not all of them. Counted here are 300,000 to 350,000 clones, approximately 88% occurring once; the ten biggest clones make up approximately 1.6%. The gene calls are TRBV9 and TRBJ1-4, with D hard to call. Material for sequencing was peripheral blood. The TCR was taken from a woman under 40 with COVID-19, enrolled during active disease. CDR3 in amino acids: CASSVGRGAEKLFF. CDR3 bases: TGTGCCAGCAGCGTAGGACGAGGTGCCGAAAAACTGTTTTTT.